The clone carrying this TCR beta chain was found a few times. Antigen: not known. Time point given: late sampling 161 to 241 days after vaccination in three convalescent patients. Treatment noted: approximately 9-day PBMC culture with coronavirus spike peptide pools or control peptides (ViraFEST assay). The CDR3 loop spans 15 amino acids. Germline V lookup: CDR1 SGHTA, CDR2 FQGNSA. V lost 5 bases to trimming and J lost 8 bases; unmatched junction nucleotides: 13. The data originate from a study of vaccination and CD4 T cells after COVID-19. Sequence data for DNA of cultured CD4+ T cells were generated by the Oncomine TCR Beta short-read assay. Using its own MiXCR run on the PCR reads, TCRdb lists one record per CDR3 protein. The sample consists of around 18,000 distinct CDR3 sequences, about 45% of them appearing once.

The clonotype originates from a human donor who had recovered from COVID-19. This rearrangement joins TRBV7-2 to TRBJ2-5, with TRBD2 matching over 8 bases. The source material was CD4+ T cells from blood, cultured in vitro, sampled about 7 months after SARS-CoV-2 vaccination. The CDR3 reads CASSRQIAGTSTQYF. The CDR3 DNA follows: TGTGCCAGCAGCCGACAAATAGCGGGAACTTCAACCCAGTACTTC.